This T cell receptor beta chain derives from a study of blood T cell repertoires in COVID-19. Looking at the study overall: COVID-19 samples from acute and convalescent phases originated in the United States, Italy and Spain. PBMCs, B-cell-depleted T cells, or T cells were the source of the cDNA or gDNA that made up the material.

Authors' data handling: By means of reference gene primer amplification, nucleated cell counts were estimated. The protocol was immunoSEQ multiplex PCR, while the TCRdb copy is restricted to in-frame clones and leaves out a portion. Clone size and V and J calls were adopted from that table, with D and trimming inferred from the DNA. This table has roughly 570,000 clones, 85% to 90% appearing once. V lost 7 bases to trimming and J lost 6 bases, with 9 bases between them. The CDR3 covers 11 residues. Germline V gives CDR1 SQVTM, CDR2 ANQGSEA. Patients at the Seattle site were enrolled during active infection and followed longitudinally.

Sequencing was carried out using peripheral blood. This chain uses TRBV29-1 with TRBJ2-2; D perhaps matches TRBD2 (6 bases). This clonotype was obtained from a woman in her forties or fifties with COVID-19, enrolled during active disease. DNA for the CDR3: TGCAGCGCCGCTAGCGCCGGGGAGCTGTTTTTT. Protein sequence: CSAASAGELFF.